What follows are 4 T cell receptor beta chains derived from one specimen sequenced in a study of vaccination effects on CD4 cells after COVID-19. Between days 9 and 11 of culture, CD4+ T cells were separated out. Participants were given two doses of BNT162b2 or mRNA-1273 vaccine. The antigens of these receptors remain unknown. Sequenced by immunoSEQ multiplex PCR; TCRdb stores in-frame clones only, minus some. Of around 40,000 clones in the sample, 72% were seen once. The input for sequencing was CD4+ T cells from PBMCs cultured without peptide, taken after COVID-19 vaccination. These receptors were collected from a human donor who received a COVID-19 vaccine.

The gene calls are TRBV18 and TRBJ2-7; maybe TRBD2 (6 bases). V was trimmed by 2 bases and J by 7 bases, leaving 12 bases between them. This CDR3 has 13 amino acids. Germline V CDR1 and CDR2: KGHSH, LQKENI. The CDR3 DNA follows: TGTGCCAGCTCACCAACGGAGGGAACAGAGCAGTACTTC. This encodes CASSPTEGTEQYF.

The chain links TRBV28 to TRBJ1-6; 10 positions match TRBD1. The V gene's germline CDR1 is MDHEN and CDR2 SYDVKM. The CDR3 is 16 residues long. J lost 9 bases, V lost 5 bases, and 10 bases had no gene match. CDR3 coding DNA: TGTGCCAGCAGTGATGCACCGGGACAGGGGTCTTCACCCCTCCACTTT. It is translated as CASSDAPGQGSSPLHF.

This clone was detected once. V gene TRBV5-1 combines with J gene TRBJ1-3, with D possibly TRBD1 on 6 matching bases. This CDR3 spans 16 amino acids. V was shortened by 4 bases and J by 2 bases, with 16 bases between the two germline ends. Germline V gene data show CDR1 as SGHRS and CDR2 as YFSETQ. DNA of the CDR3: TGCGCCAGCAGCGTTCCCACAGGGCCTCCTGGAAACACCATATATTTT. Its protein product is CASSVPTGPPGNTIYF.

The chain combines TRBV10-3 with TRBJ1-5, with D unresolved. V lost 6 bases and J lost 0, with 3 bases in between. The CDR3 consists of 12 residues. Germline CDR1 is ENHRY and CDR2 is SYGVKD. The CDR3 protein is CAISDSNQPQHF. The DNA for the CDR3 is TGTGCCATCAGCGATAGCAATCAGCCCCAGCATTTT.